This T cell receptor beta chain stems from a study of cytomegalovirus exposure and HLA in healthy donors. Study outcomes and limitations: A later analysis found TCR association rates differed by HLA locus, highest for DRB1 and lowest for HLA-C. Later analysis demonstrated an association between a missense DCLRE1C variant and TCR beta V- and J-gene trimming. In vitro, three CMV-associated chains proved specific for CMV antigens.

The CDR3 has 15 amino acids. Per germline, CDR1 SGDLS and CDR2 YYNGEE. The V end was cut by 1 base, the J end by 4 bases, with 11 bases between. In regard to this clone: The antigen remains unidentified. This CDR3 is also generated by other DNA sequences in the sample.

PCR involved 60 Vbeta and 13 Jbeta primers. Using immunoSEQ multiplex PCR, the repertoire was profiled, and TCRdb retains in-frame clones only, with some absent. The table records 150,000 to 200,000 clones, around 77% of them present only once. The TCR sequence derives from a man aged 60-69 years in good health and CMV-seronegative. The source material was PBMCs. The J gene is TRBJ2-2, the V gene TRBV9, with D tentatively TRBD1 (5 bases). The CDR3, as DNA: TGTGCCAGCAGCGTACTCACAGGTGGCACCGGGGAGCTGTTTTTT. This translates into CASSVLTGGTGELFF. The variable domain in full, completed from reference TRBV9 and TRBJ2-2, reads DSGVTQTPKHLITATGQRVTLRCSPRSGDLSVYWYQQSLDQGLQFLIQYYNGEERAKGNILERFSAQQFPDLHSELNLSSLELGDSALYFCASSVLTGGTGELFFGEGSRLTVL.